The following is a TCR beta chain sequence with its context. The germline gene is not matched at one end of the junction; a read error may be the cause. Read data end 3 residues before the CDR3 end; the end is taken from the germline J gene. This CDR3 has 13 residues. Germline V gene sequence: CDR1 SSHAT, CDR2 FNYEAQ (reference sequence). TCRdb's table, derived via immunoSEQ multiplex PCR, lists solely in-frame clones and lacks some. The sample has approximately 22,000 clones. The sample is drawn from a study of T cells in women clearing cervical HPV infection. This receptor was identified in a woman between 18 and 69 years old with a cervical HPV16 infection that either progressed to CIN3+ or cleared (not recorded which). Sequencing was performed on blood buffy coat. The chain combines TRBV7-7 with TRBJ2-7; 7 nucleotides line up with TRBD1. The covered CDR3 bases are TGTGCTAGCAGCTTTGACAGGGATCGCGAG. Protein: CASSFDRDRE. The complete CDR3 reads CASSFDRDREQYF. The full variable domain, its missing parts supplied by reference TRBV7-7 and TRBJ2-7, is GAGVSQSPRYKVTKRGQDVTLRCDPISSHATLYWYQQALGQGPEFLTYFNYEAQPDKSGLPSDRFSAERPEGSISTLTIQRTEQRDSAMYRCASSFDRDREQYFGPGTRLTVT.